This T cell receptor (beta chain) was identified during a study of human T cells and chemical hapten exposure. Whole-study context: DPC at 2% was the sensitizing agent, placed on about 2 cm by about 2 cm of upper inner arm skin. Study-level findings and limits: DPC sensitization left the count of TCRs above 1 in 1000 unchanged.

There are 16 residues in the CDR3. Per germline, CDR1 SEHNR and CDR2 FQNEAQ (reference sequence). Trimming stripped 4 bases from V and 1 base from J, with 16 bases between. TCRdb processed the RACE reads anew with MiXCR; each CDR3 protein has one entry. The sample consists of about 48,000 distinct CDR3 sequences, 9.9% of them appearing once. Many counts were recorded for this clonotype. Antigen: not known. The time point is: patch test 3, about 24 weeks after DPC sensitization. Indicated treatment: therapeutic diphenylcyclopropenone sensitization with weekly scalp DPC. Suited to DPC and affected by alopecia, the donors ranged from 18 to 70 years old.

The receptor was isolated from a woman aged 40 to 55 with alopecia areata. Some clones in this sample may be carry-over from other donors' samples. The chain recombines TRBV7-9 with TRBJ1-1; D is unresolved. Sequencing was performed on whole blood, taken in connection with sensitization to the hapten diphenylcyclopropenone (DPC). The CDR3 DNA follows: TGTGCCAGCAGCTCTAGTCCGGGTTCCGCGAACACTGAAGCTTTCTTT. Protein product: CASSSSPGSANTEAFF.